This TCR beta chain was documented in a study of blood T cell repertoires in COVID-19. Turning to the study itself: Donors in the United States, Italy and Spain gave samples during acute or convalescent COVID-19. T cells, B-cell-depleted T cells, or PBMCs provided the cDNA or gDNA that served as material.

Recruits, aged roughly 18 to 95 years, lived in 24 US areas. Either two negative PCRs, clearance, or symptom resolution qualified Cohort 3 donors as recovered. Sequencing was performed with immunoSEQ multiplex PCR; in TCRdb, only in-frame clones are kept and a portion is missing. The sample lists around 150,000 clones, around 84% occurring once. The CDR3 is made up of 18 amino acids. J gave up 5 bases and V 5 bases, and 17 bases lay outside the gene matches. Germline CDR1 is SGHRS and CDR2 is YFSETQ. The rearrangement links TRBV5-1 to TRBJ2-2; TRBD2 aligns across 8 bases. Sequencing was done on a sample of PBMCs or T cells enriched from blood (not recorded which). The TCR originated in a man aged 40-55 years who had recovered from COVID-19. The CDR3 loop is CASSLLTMRGAETGELFF. CDR3 bases: TGCGCCAGCAGTCTCCTAACAATGCGGGGGGCGGAAACCGGGGAGCTGTTTTTT.